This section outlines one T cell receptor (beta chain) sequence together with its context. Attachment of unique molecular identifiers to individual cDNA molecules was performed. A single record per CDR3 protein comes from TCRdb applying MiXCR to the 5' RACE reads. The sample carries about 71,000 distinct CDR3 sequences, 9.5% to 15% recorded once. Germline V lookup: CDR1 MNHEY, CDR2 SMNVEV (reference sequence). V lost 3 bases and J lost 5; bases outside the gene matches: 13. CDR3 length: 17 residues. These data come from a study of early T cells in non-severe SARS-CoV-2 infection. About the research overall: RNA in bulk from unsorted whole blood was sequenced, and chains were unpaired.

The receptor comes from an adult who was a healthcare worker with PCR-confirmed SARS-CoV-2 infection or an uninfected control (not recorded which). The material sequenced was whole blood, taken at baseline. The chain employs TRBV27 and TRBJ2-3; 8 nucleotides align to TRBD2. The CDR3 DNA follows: TGTGCCAGCAGTTTCATACACACGGGAGGGCAGGAAGATACGCAGTATTTT. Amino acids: CASSFIHTGGQEDTQYF.